These 2 T cell receptor beta chains were sequenced from one sample in a study of a mutant IDH1 vaccine in newly diagnosed glioma. Libraries were prepared by immunoSEQ multiplex PCR; TCRdb keeps only in-frame clonotypes and omits some of them. The repertoire holds 77,000 or so clones, with more than 70% as singletons. This sample's time point: week 23, last vaccination. All doses held 300 ug of mutant IDH1 20-mer peptide, with topical imiquimod. No cognate antigen is known for these TCRs. The sequences come from PBMCs, collected from a glioma patient whose treatment included an IDH1 peptide vaccine. Every receptor here comes from a woman between 45 and 60 years old with glioma.

This clone was observed once. This chain connects TRBV11-2 to TRBJ2-5; D possibly corresponds to TRBD2 (5 bases). The CDR3 is 15 residues long. Germline V lookup: CDR1 SGHAT, CDR2 FQNNGV. V lost 3 bases, J lost 4 bases, and 15 bases lay in between. CDR3 bases: TGTGCCAGCAGCTTCTCGGTGCAGAGCGGAGAGACCCAGTACTTC. It specifies CASSFSVQSGETQYF. Filled out from reference TRBV11-2 and TRBJ2-5, the complete variable domain reads EAGVAQSPRYKIIEKRQSVAFWCNPISGHATLYWYQQILGQGPKLLIQFQNNGVVDDSQLPKDRFSAERLKGVDSTLKIQPAKLEDSAVYLCASSFSVQSGETQYFGPGTRLLVL.

The genes are TRBV30 and TRBJ2-7, with D perhaps matching TRBD1 (6 bases). V lost 3 bases, J lost 9 bases, and 15 bases lay in between. Germline V gene data show CDR1 as GTSNPN and CDR2 as SVGIG (reference sequence). The CDR3 runs 12 residues. The CDR3 nucleotides are TGTGCCTGGAGCGCTAGGGGGACGCCGCAGTACTTC. Its translation is CAWSARGTPQYF.